This T cell receptor (beta chain) originates from a study of blood T cell repertoires in COVID-19 (dated by TCRdb to the early 2020s). Concerning the study at large: The collaborator samples originated in the United States, Italy and Spain and spanned the acute and convalescent phases of COVID-19. Where HLA class I and class II types were available, the types were taken from metadata supplied by the sample provider, not from assay-based typing. Subjects who had been exposed to COVID-19, were actively infected with it, or had recovered from it provided the deeply sampled blood TCRbeta repertoires that made up the dataset. Samples came from the ongoing ImmuneRACE study (first 160 participants) plus 1,254 subjects from 6 global collaborators. Sample metadata almost always included a de-identified subject ID, COVID-19 status, age in years and sex. The prospective study material was composed of cDNA or gDNA derived from T cells, B-cell-depleted T cells, or PBMCs. The repertoires were released in a freely available public database intended as a resource for research on the immune response to SARS-CoV-2. General findings and caveats noted by the study authors: The amount of clinical and demographic metadata varied by source and participant and was provided uncurated.

The table lists this clone with a count of one. Its antigen is not yet known. The input lacks base qualities; no much larger clone sits a single base away. TCRbeta CDR3 regions were amplified from genomic DNA by means of the immunoSEQ Assay, a bias-controlled multiplex PCR. Under the source paper's analysis protocol: The number of nucleated cells in each sample was estimated from the amplification of reference gene primers within the assay. Sequence reads were collapsed and filtered to measure the absolute abundance of every unique TCRbeta CDR3 rearrangement. For each sample, productive Simpson clonality was calculated as the square root of Simpson's diversity index across productive rearrangements. Not all clones reach the TCRdb copy of this immuneACCESS table, which keeps in-frame sequences only. Checked studies attribute under half of the gap to unresolved V genes and leave the rest unexplained. V and J calls and clone size are as listed in that table; D and trimming were resolved from the DNA. Recorded for this sample are fewer than 45,000 clones; roughly 90% of them occurred a single time. The top ten hold around 15% of the sample.

Each collaborating institution followed its own protocols to collect whole blood in K2EDTA tubes. For TCRbeta analysis, collaborators shipped samples as frozen whole blood, isolated PBMCs, or DNA extracted from either of those sample types. CDR1 and CDR2, looked up from the germline V gene, are SGHVS and FQNEAQ. The junction shows trimming of 3 bases on V and 7 bases on J, plus 10 bases between the germline ends. Taken from cysteine to phenylalanine, the CDR3 has 13 residues. The read is trimmed to its CDR3 DNA, 39 bases read in frame from base 1. The chain uses TRBV7-8 and TRBJ1-5; the D gene cannot be named for sure. The clonotype was recovered from a human donor in a cohort sampled during active COVID-19. Sample: peripheral blood. The sequence in DNA is TGTGCCAGCAGCTTCGACTTCGGGCAGCCCCAGCATTTT. Its translation reads: CASSFDFGQPQHF.